This T cell receptor (beta chain) was retrieved from a study of CD8 T cells in ankylosing spondylitis. General study results and limits: Typical of ankylosing spondylitis blood, it appeared, was a TCR beta motif of under 10 highly homologous variants. Disease-linked clones displayed a CD8+ phenotype and appeared relatively rarely in peripheral blood.

The authors made TCR beta libraries by quantitative 5'-RACE with molecular barcodes. TCRdb fed the 5' RACE reads into MiXCR, producing one record per CDR3 protein. This table holds hundreds of thousands of distinct CDR3 sequences, 12% found once. CDR3 length: 16 residues. Germline values: CDR1 SEHNR, CDR2 FQNEAQ (reference sequence). The germline V and J ends were trimmed by 5 bases and 1 base, with 16 bases remaining between them. This clonotype was seen many times. Antigen: not known. The chain links TRBV7-9 to TRBJ2-3; no reliable D call. The sequenced sample consisted of blood, either unsorted or a sorted T cell fraction (not recorded which). This clonotype originated in a male donor with ankylosing spondylitis. CDR3 sequence: CASSPPFWVGTDTQYF. CDR3 nucleotides: TGTGCCAGCAGCCCGCCTTTTTGGGTAGGCACAGATACGCAGTATTTT.